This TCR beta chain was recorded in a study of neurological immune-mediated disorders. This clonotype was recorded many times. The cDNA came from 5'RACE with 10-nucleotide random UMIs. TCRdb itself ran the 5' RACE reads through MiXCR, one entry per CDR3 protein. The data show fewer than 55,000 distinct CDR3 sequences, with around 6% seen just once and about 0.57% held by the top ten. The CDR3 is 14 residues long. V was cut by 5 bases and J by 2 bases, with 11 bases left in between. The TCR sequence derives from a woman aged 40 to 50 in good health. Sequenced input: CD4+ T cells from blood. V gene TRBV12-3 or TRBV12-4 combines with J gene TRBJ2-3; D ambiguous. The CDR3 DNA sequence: TGTGCCAGCAGTCAAGAAAGAACCACAGATACGCAGTATTTT. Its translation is CASSQERTTDTQYF.